This T cell receptor (beta chain) is from a study of T-cell memory formation after mild COVID-19. TCRdb independently ran MiXCR on the 5' RACE reads; one entry per CDR3 protein. The data hold more than 100,000 distinct CDR3 sequences, with about a sixth observed a single time. Germline values: CDR1 SGHRS, CDR2 YFSETQ. The CDR3 contains 14 residues. Trimming removed 0 bases at V and 6 bases at J, with 10 bases between. There are many counts of this clonotype. The receptor was derived from a man aged 18-30 years who had mild COVID-19 (a few samples of this study predate the infection). Cell type and time point are not known. The chain recombines TRBV5-1 with TRBJ2-1, with D possibly matching TRBD1 (6 bases). The sequenced sample consisted of PBMCs or a T cell subset sorted from them (not recorded which). In DNA, the CDR3 is TGCGCCAGCAGCTTGGAGGGACACGGCAATGAGCAGTTCTTC. Residues: CASSLEGHGNEQFF.